Following are 20 T cell receptor beta chains from one sample sequenced in a study of shared clonotypes between healthy human individuals (dated by TCRdb to 2018 to 2020). Library preparation employed the immunoSEQ multiplex PCR assay. The table was pulled from immuneACCESS by TCRdb, which kept in-frame rearrangements only. Such tables lose some clones; where checked, under half of the loss comes from unresolved V genes, and the rest has no known cause. Counted in this sample were 2 million to 2.5 million clones; approximately 95% of them appeared once. The biggest ten clones account for 0.1% to 0.15% of the sample. The specimen was naive CD4+ T cells sorted from blood. In light of the paper, this sample's cell subset or site label describes: CD45RA+ positively selected. Source of these receptors: a young man in good health.

Concerning this clone: The sample holds other DNA sequences that translate to the same CDR3. The chain couples TRBV19 to TRBJ1-3, with D uncertain. From germline, CDR1 is LNHDA and CDR2 SQIVND (reference sequence). Trimming shortened V by 6 bases and J by 3 bases, and 6 bases separated the two germline ends. The CDR3 is 12 amino acids. The CDR3 DNA is TGTGCCAGTAGCCTGCGTGGAAACACCATATATTTT. It is translated as CASSLRGNTIYF. Looking up the rest from reference TRBV19 and TRBJ1-3 gives the full variable domain: DGGITQSPKYLFRKEGQNVTLSCEQNLNHDAMYWYRQDPGQGLRLIYYSQIVNDFQKGDIAEGYSVSREKKESFPLTVTSAQKNPTAFYLCASSLRGNTIYFGEGSWLTVV.

Only one count was recorded for this clone. The J gene is TRBJ1-2, the V gene TRBV6-6, with 8 bases lining up with TRBD1. The junction had 8 bases not matched to a gene; V was cut back by 6 bases and J by 8 bases. This CDR3 is 13 amino acids long. The germline CDR1 and CDR2 sequences are MNHNY and SVGAGI (reference sequence). DNA for the CDR3: TGTGCCAGCAGCGCCGGGACAGGCCTGGGCTACACCTTC. As protein: CASSAGTGLGYTF.

The chain carries TRBV2 and TRBJ2-2, with 9 bases identical to TRBD2. V was pared by 8 bases and J by 0 bases, with 4 bases of the junction left unmatched. Germline V gene data show CDR1 as SNHLY and CDR2 as FYNNEI. The CDR3 totals 15 residues. CDR3 sequence: CASGRLAANTGELFF. CDR3 DNA: TGTGCCAGCGGAAGACTAGCGGCGAACACCGGGGAGCTGTTTTTT.

This chain uses TRBV6-1 with TRBJ1-2; the D is unclear. V gave up 7 bases and J gave up 4 bases, with 19 bases separating them. This CDR3 has 15 residues. CDR1 and CDR2 from the germline V gene are MNHNS and SASEGT. The CDR3 region is CASTFTSATIYGYTF. The CDR3 DNA is TGTGCCAGCACATTTACATCAGCTACTATCTATGGCTACACCTTC.

About this clone itself: This sample also contains other DNA sequences that code for the same CDR3. The chain is built from TRBV10-2 and TRBJ1-4, with no clear D. The CDR3 contains 11 residues. Germline-derived CDR1 and CDR2 are WSHSY and SAAADI. Trimming shortened V by 6 bases and J by 5 bases, and 4 bases separated the two germline ends. For the CDR3, the DNA is TGCGCCAGCAGCCGAAATGAAAAACTGTTTTTT. Translating gives CASSRNEKLFF.

The V gene is TRBV6-6, the J gene TRBJ1-3; weak D call: TRBD1 (5 bases). The germline V gene has CDR1 MNHNY and CDR2 SVGAGI (reference sequence). The CDR3 runs 15 residues. Trimming removed 7 bases at V and 0 bases at J, with 13 bases between. The CDR3 DNA reads TGTGCCAGCAATTTTCAGGGCTCCTCTGGAAACACCATATATTTT. Amino acids: CASNFQGSSGNTIYF.

The gene calls are TRBV11-2 and TRBJ1-6; D may be TRBD1 (5 bases). The germline V gene has CDR1 SGHAT and CDR2 FQNNGV. The CDR3 contains 14 residues. Trimming shortened V by 8 bases and J by 5 bases, and 13 bases separated the two germline ends. The CDR3 DNA is TGTGCCAGCCGACGGGGCAGTGATAATTCACCCCTCCACTTT. Encoded protein: CASRRGSDNSPLHF.

This rearrangement joins TRBV15 to TRBJ1-4; a weak D match, TRBD1 (6 bases). The germline CDR1 and CDR2 sequences are LNHNV and YYDKDF (reference sequence). The ends were cut back, 0 bases at V and 3 bases at J, with 23 bases in the middle. This CDR3 has 20 residues. The CDR3 nucleotides are TGTGCCACCAGCAGAGATCGTACCCGGTCCAGGGGAGCGCCTAATGAAAAACTGTTTTTT. Its translation is CATSRDRTRSRGAPNEKLFF.

The chain uses TRBV29-1 and TRBJ2-4; no clear D. This CDR3 is 12 amino acids long. Germline loops: CDR1 SQVTM, CDR2 ANQGSEA. Trimming pared 3 bases from V and 0 bases from J, leaving 3 bases between. The CDR3 sequence: CSVEVAKNIQYF. The DNA for the CDR3 is TGCAGCGTTGAGGTAGCCAAAAACATTCAGTACTTC.

This clone was recorded only once. This rearrangement joins TRBV30 to TRBJ1-4, with 8 bases identical to TRBD1. V was pared by 5 bases and J by 8 bases, with 13 bases of the junction left unmatched. The CDR3 totals 15 residues. From germline, CDR1 is GTSNPN and CDR2 SVGIG (reference sequence). CDR3 protein: CAWYFPGGLGEKLFF. DNA for the CDR3: TGTGCCTGGTACTTTCCAGGGGGCCTGGGAGAAAAACTGTTTTTT.

V usage is TRBV7-9 and J usage is TRBJ2-3; TRBD1 aligns across 8 bases. Losses at the gene ends were 3 bases for V and 3 bases for J; bases not matched to a gene: 5. There are 15 residues in the CDR3. Looked up from germline, CDR1 is SEHNR and CDR2 is FQNEAQ (reference sequence). This CDR3 is CASSFRTGKTDTQYF. DNA for the CDR3: TGTGCCAGCAGCTTTCGGACAGGGAAAACAGATACGCAGTATTTT.

This chain connects TRBV6-1 to TRBJ1-6; 7 bases line up with TRBD1. Trimming removed 4 bases from V and 9 bases from J; junction bases left unmatched: 12. The germline gives CDR1 MNHNS, CDR2 SASEGT. The CDR3 covers 16 residues. The CDR3 is CASSGSKGGGGSPLHF. The CDR3 nucleotides are TGTGCCAGCAGTGGGTCAAAAGGGGGCGGTGGTTCACCCCTCCACTTT.

Note on this clone: This specimen includes other DNA sequences encoding the same CDR3. The rearrangement joins TRBV5-1 to TRBJ1-2, with D unclear. Trimming took 2 bases from V and 3 from J, leaving 8 bases between them. CDR3 length: 13 residues. Per the germline V gene, CDR1 is SGHRS and CDR2 is YFSETQ. In DNA, the CDR3 is TGCGCCAGCAGCTTAGGGATCGACTATGGCTACACCTTC. It translates to CASSLGIDYGYTF.

The chain joins TRBV6-1 to TRBJ2-3; 8 bases map to TRBD1. The germline gives CDR1 MNHNS, CDR2 SASEGT. V lost 4 bases, J lost 6 bases, and 9 bases stayed unmatched. The CDR3 spans 15 residues. CDR3 amino acids: CASSAETGVRDTQYF. The CDR3 nucleotides are TGTGCCAGCAGTGCCGAGACAGGGGTTCGTGATACGCAGTATTTT.

The chain has TRBV7-8 and TRBJ1-2; TRBD1 might be the D (6 bases). This CDR3 spans 17 amino acids. V lost 5 bases to trimming and J lost 0 bases, with 19 bases between them. CDR1 SGHVS and CDR2 FQNEAQ come from the germline V gene. The DNA of the CDR3 is TGTGCCAGCAGCCCTGAGATTGTTGGGACAACTAACTATGGCTACACCTTC. Amino acids: CASSPEIVGTTNYGYTF.

The rearrangement uses TRBV6-1 and TRBJ1-1; D is perhaps TRBD1 (5 bases). The CDR3 runs to 14 residues. Germline assignment: CDR1 MNHNS and CDR2 SASEGT. The V end was cut by 2 bases, the J end by 5 bases, with 12 bases between. The CDR3 sequence is CASSESWRGTEAFF. Here the CDR3 DNA reads TGTGCCAGCAGTGAATCGTGGCGGGGGACTGAAGCTTTCTTT.

The chain has TRBV28 and TRBJ1-5; maybe TRBD1 (5 bases). The CDR3 consists of 13 residues. Germline V gives CDR1 MDHEN, CDR2 SYDVKM. Trimming took 5 bases from V and 5 from J, leaving 10 bases between them. The chain's CDR3 is CASSQTGYQPQHF. CDR3 DNA: TGTGCCAGCAGTCAAACAGGCTATCAGCCCCAGCATTTT.

This chain joins TRBV28 and TRBJ2-3, with a weak D call TRBD1 (7 bases). With 2 bases removed from V and 5 bases from J, the gap between germline ends came to 14 bases. The CDR3 is 15 amino acids. In germline, CDR1 is MDHEN, CDR2 SYDVKM. CDR3 nucleotide sequence: TGTGCCAGCAGTTTAAGGGGGCTCGGGGGAGATACGCAGTATTTT. Its protein is CASSLRGLGGDTQYF.

CDR3 region: CASSGQGAKGNSPLHF. The CDR3 DNA reads as TGTGCCAGTAGTGGACAGGGGGCAAAGGGTAATTCACCCCTCCACTTT. The V call is TRBV19, the J call TRBJ1-6; 11 positions match TRBD1. This CDR3 is built from 16 residues. Germline V gives CDR1 LNHDA, CDR2 SQIVND (reference sequence). Losses at the gene ends were 5 bases for V and 6 bases for J; bases not matched to a gene: 6.

V gene TRBV6-1 combines with J gene TRBJ2-5; D unresolved. With 3 bases removed from V and 6 bases from J, the gap between germline ends came to 11 bases. Germline lookup yields CDR1 MNHNS and CDR2 SASEGT. The CDR3 extends over 13 amino acids. CDR3 residues: CASSEGKSKTQYF. CDR3 bases: TGTGCCAGCAGTGAGGGAAAATCAAAGACCCAGTACTTC.